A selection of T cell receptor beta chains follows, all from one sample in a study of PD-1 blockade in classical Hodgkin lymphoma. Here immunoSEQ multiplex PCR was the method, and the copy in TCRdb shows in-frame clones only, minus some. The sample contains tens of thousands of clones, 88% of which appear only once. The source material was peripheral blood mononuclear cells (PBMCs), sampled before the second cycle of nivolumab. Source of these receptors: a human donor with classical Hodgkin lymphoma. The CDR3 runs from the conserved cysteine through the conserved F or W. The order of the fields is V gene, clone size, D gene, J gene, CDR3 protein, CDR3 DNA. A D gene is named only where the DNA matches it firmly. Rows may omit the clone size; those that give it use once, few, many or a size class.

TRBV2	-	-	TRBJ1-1	CASRRDRTEAFF	TGTGCCAGCAGGAGGGACCGCACTGAAGCTTTCTTT
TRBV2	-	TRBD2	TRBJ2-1	CASSVSGGVFDEQFF	TGTGCCAGCAGTGTTAGCGGGGGGGTTTTCGATGAGCAGTTCTTC
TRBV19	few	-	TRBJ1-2	CASSIGRTSNYGYTF	TGTGCCAGTAGTATCGGACGGACCTCTAACTATGGCTACACCTTC
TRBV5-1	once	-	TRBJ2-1	CASTFGTGDEQFF	TGCGCCAGCACCTTTGGGACGGGGGATGAGCAGTTCTTC
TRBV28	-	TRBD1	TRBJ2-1	CASSPLGTGGNEQFF	TGTGCCAGCAGTCCCCTAGGGACAGGGGGAAATGAGCAGTTCTTC
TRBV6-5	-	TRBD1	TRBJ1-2	CASSPGTVHGYTF	TGTGCCAGCAGTCCTGGGACAGTACATGGCTACACCTTC
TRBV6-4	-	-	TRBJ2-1	CASSDSGPARQQFF	TGTGCCAGCAGTGACTCGGGCCCCGCCAGGCAGCAGTTCTTC
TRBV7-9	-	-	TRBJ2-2	CASSLSLWTGELFF	TGTGCCAGCAGCTTAAGTCTTTGGACCGGGGAGCTGTTTTTT
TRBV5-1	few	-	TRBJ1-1	CASRGREGDTEAFF	TGCGCCAGCAGGGGTCGTGAGGGTGACACTGAAGCTTTCTTT
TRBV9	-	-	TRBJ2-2	CASTANTGELFF	TGTGCCAGCACGGCGAACACCGGGGAGCTGTTTTTT
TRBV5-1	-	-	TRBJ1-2	CASRSGALGAGYTF	TGCGCCAGCAGGTCCGGGGCCCTAGGTGCTGGCTACACCTTC